Each of the 10 T cell receptor beta chains below was sequenced from the same sample in a study of shared clonotypes between healthy human individuals. Sequencing used immunoSEQ multiplex PCR; TCRdb keeps in-frame clones, though not all of them. This sample has around 2,100,000 clones, with roughly 94% found just once. It was CD45RO-negative cells, positively selected for CCR7, that made up naive CD8 cells, with terminally differentiated effector memory CD45RA+ cells excluded. The sample comprised naive CD8+ T cells sorted from blood. Source of these receptors: a man aged 18-30 years in good health.

This clone appeared once. Distinct nucleotide sequences in the sample also encode this CDR3. The chain employs TRBV19 and TRBJ2-7, with D uncertain. Germline V gene sequence: CDR1 LNHDA, CDR2 SQIVND (reference sequence). This CDR3 region has 13 residues. Trimming took off 5 bases at V and 2 bases at J, with 10 bases between the two ends. This chain's CDR3 is CASSPGGAYEQYF. In DNA, the CDR3 is TGTGCCAGTAGTCCTGGCGGTGCCTACGAGCAGTACTTC.

In regard to this clone: This CDR3 is also generated by other DNA sequences in the sample. The V gene is TRBV5-6, the J gene TRBJ2-7; a possible D gene is TRBD2 (6 bases). Germline CDR1 SGHDT, CDR2 YYEEEE. Trimming removed 0 bases at V and 0 bases at J, with 7 bases between. The CDR3 contains 14 residues. CDR3 coding DNA: TGTGCCAGCAGCTTGGCCGGGGGCTCCTACGAGCAGTACTTC. Residues: CASSLAGGSYEQYF.

This rearrangement joins TRBV15 to TRBJ1-1; D uncertain. V was shortened by 0 bases and J by 1 base, with 9 bases between the two germline ends. Germline values: CDR1 LNHNV, CDR2 YYDKDF (reference sequence). This CDR3 has 15 amino acids. CDR3 amino acids: CATSRDKATNTEAFF. The CDR3 DNA is TGTGCCACCAGCAGAGATAAGGCCACGAACACTGAAGCTTTCTTT.

The genes are TRBV30 and TRBJ2-3; 8 bases are a match to TRBD1. This CDR3 contains 17 residues. The germline V gene encodes CDR1 GTSNPN and CDR2 SVGIG (reference sequence). The V and J ends lost 2 bases and 2 bases, in that order; junction bases with no gene match: 12. DNA for the CDR3: TGTGCCTGGAGTCCCCGGGACAGGATCCCTCCCACAGATACGCAGTATTTT. It specifies CAWSPRDRIPPTDTQYF.

CDR3 bases: TGTGCCTGGAGTGTAGAGGATGGCTACACCTTC. Translation: CAWSVEDGYTF. The V gene is TRBV30, the J gene TRBJ1-2; no clear D gene. This CDR3 is built from 11 residues. CDR1 GTSNPN and CDR2 SVGIG come from the germline V gene (reference sequence). The ends were cut back, 0 bases at V and 6 bases at J, with 5 bases in the middle. The complete variable domain, with remaining parts taken from reference TRBV30 and TRBJ1-2, reads SQTIHQWPATLVQPVGSPLSLECTVEGTSNPNLYWYRQAAGRGLQLLFYSVGIGQISSEVPQNLSASRPQDRQFILSSKKLLLSDSGFYLCAWSVEDGYTFGSGTRLTVV.

The genes are TRBV6-1 and TRBJ2-1, with 7 bases identical to TRBD2. Germline CDR1 and CDR2: MNHNS and SASEGT. CDR3 length: 12 amino acids. V was clipped by 6 bases and J by 9 bases; unmatched bases: 5. The CDR3 reads CASRISGSEQFF. In DNA form, the CDR3 reads TGTGCCAGCAGGATTAGCGGGTCTGAGCAGTTCTTC.

The genes are TRBV4-1 and TRBJ1-4; D is ambiguous. The CDR3 is 14 residues long. V lost 4 bases and J lost 5, with 11 bases in between. Germline lookup yields CDR1 MGHRA and CDR2 YSYEKL. This CDR3 reads CASSLTVLNEKLFF. CDR3 sequence (DNA): TGCGCCAGCAGCCTAACGGTCCTAAATGAAAAACTGTTTTTT.

The chain uses TRBV9 and TRBJ2-1; no definite D call. Per the germline V gene, CDR1 is SGDLS and CDR2 is YYNGEE. The V end was cut by 0 bases, the J end by 3 bases, with 22 bases between. CDR3 length: 19 amino acids. The CDR3 DNA follows: TGTGCCAGCAGCGTAGGGGGAAGGGCCCACCCCCCTTTCTACAATGAGCAGTTCTTC. It yields the protein CASSVGGRAHPPFYNEQFF.

The gene calls are TRBV7-9 and TRBJ2-3; no clear D gene. V was pared by 6 bases and J by 4 bases, with 8 bases between. From germline, CDR1 is SEHNR and CDR2 FQNEAQ (reference sequence). This CDR3 has 12 amino acids. The CDR3 loop reads CASSSDSDTQYF. CDR3 DNA sequence: TGTGCCAGCAGTTCCGACTCAGATACGCAGTATTTT. Looking up the rest from reference TRBV7-9 and TRBJ2-3 gives the full variable domain: DTGVSQNPRHKITKRGQNVTFRCDPISEHNRLYWYRQTLGQGPEFLTYFQNEAQLEKSRLLSDRFSAERPKGSFSTLEIQRTEQGDSAMYLCASSSDSDTQYFGPGTRLTVL.

In its sample, this clone was seen once. The chain couples TRBV2 to TRBJ2-1, with D tentatively TRBD1 (6 bases). Germline V lookup: CDR1 SNHLY, CDR2 FYNNEI. The CDR3 extends over 15 amino acids. V was pared by 4 bases and J by 0 bases, with 10 bases between. In nucleotides, the CDR3 is TGTGCCAGCAGTGCAGGGGACCCCTCCTACAATGAGCAGTTCTTC. As protein: CASSAGDPSYNEQFF.